The T cell receptor beta chain described here comes from a study of blood T cell repertoires in COVID-19. About the research overall: Nucleic acid was either cDNA or gDNA, and it came from T cells, B-cell-depleted T cells, or PBMCs.

Participants were aged roughly 18 to 95 years, lived in over 20 US areas, and enrolled virtually. Clinical histories supplied by participants themselves formed the basis of cohort assignment. As processed by the authors: Reference gene primer amplification gave nucleated cell count estimates. Here immunoSEQ multiplex PCR was the method, and the copy in TCRdb shows in-frame clones only, minus some. The DNA was the basis for D and trimming; V, J and clone size are from that table. The table records a few hundred thousand clones, around 88% of them present only once. Germline values: CDR1 SGHRS, CDR2 YFSETQ. The ends were cut back, 2 bases at V and 0 bases at J, with 8 bases in the middle. The CDR3 runs to 15 residues. Only a few counts were recorded for this clone.

Sample: PBMCs or T cells enriched from blood (not recorded which). This chain connects TRBV5-1 to TRBJ1-4, with D unclear. The receptor was isolated from a woman aged 40 to 50 with acute COVID-19. The CDR3 coding sequence is TGCGCCAGCAGCTTATCAGGCGCAACTAATGAAAAACTGTTTTTT. Protein sequence: CASSLSGATNEKLFF. Drawing the rest from reference TRBV5-1 and TRBJ1-4, the complete variable domain is KAGVTQTPRYLIKTRGQQVTLSCSPISGHRSVSWYQQTPGQGLQFLFEYFSETQRNKGNFPGRFSGRQFSNSRSEMNVSTLELGDSALYLCASSLSGATNEKLFFGSGTQLSVL.